A single sample gave rise to the 27 T cell receptor beta chains below, sequenced in a study of human T cells and chemical hapten exposure (dated by TCRdb to about 2021). The intended sense of this specimen's time point label: patch test 1, 2 weeks after DPC sensitization. According to the study, the label for this sample's treatment or condition signals: therapeutic diphenylcyclopropenone sensitization with weekly scalp DPC. Library generation was performed with RACE. The sequencer listed for this sample is NextSeq 500. Using fastp at Q25 and MiXCR, TCRdb reprocessed the public reads and kept productive beta chains. Rows with a matching CDR3 protein are joined into one entry that keeps the most common DNA and genes. The sample contains some 180,000 distinct CDR3 sequences, about 20% of them found a single time. The top ten clonotypes cover about 6.7% of the sample. This specimen was whole blood, taken in connection with sensitization to the hapten diphenylcyclopropenone (DPC). The receptors were gathered from a woman aged 50 to 60 with alopecia areata. Some clones in this sample may be carry-over from other donors' samples.

This clonotype was detected a few times. This rearrangement joins TRBV6-5 to TRBJ2-2; D remains ambiguous. V was clipped by 7 bases and J by 4 bases, with 7 bases between them. CDR3 length: 12 amino acids. Germline assignment: CDR1 MNHEY and CDR2 SVGAGI. This CDR3 reads CASTRSTGELFF. CDR3 sequence (DNA): TGTGCCAGCACCCGATCCACCGGGGAGCTGTTTTTT.

In its sample, this clonotype was seen many times. This chain joins TRBV11-2 and TRBJ1-3; TRBD1 might be the D (5 bases). There are 15 residues in the CDR3. In germline, CDR1 is SGHAT, CDR2 FQNNGV. Trimming cost V 5 bases and J 2 bases, with 13 bases left between them. CDR3 region: CASSPRWGPGNTIYF. The CDR3, as DNA: TGTGCCAGCAGCCCGAGGTGGGGACCTGGAAACACCATATATTTT. Variable domain in full (rest from reference TRBV11-2 and TRBJ1-3): EAGVAQSPRYKIIEKRQSVAFWCNPISGHATLYWYQQILGQGPKLLIQFQNNGVVDDSQLPKDRFSAERLKGVDSTLKIQPAKLEDSAVYLCASSPRWGPGNTIYFGEGSWLTVV.

This clonotype has a handful of counts. J is TRBJ1-6 and V is TRBV7-9; no clear D. The germline V and J ends were trimmed by 1 base and 8 bases, with 6 bases remaining between them. This CDR3 has 13 residues. CDR1 and CDR2 (germline): SEHNR, FQNEAQ (reference sequence). CDR3 bases: TGTGCCAGCAGCTTAGATCCACATTCACCCCTCCACTTT. It encodes CASSLDPHSPLHF.

This chain links TRBV29-1 with TRBJ2-6; D is unclear. V was pared by 7 bases and J by 4 bases, with 17 bases between. The germline V gene has CDR1 SQVTM and CDR2 ANQGSEA. The CDR3 is 15 amino acids. CDR3 coding DNA: TGCAGCGAGTCGCCCCCTCGGAACGGGGCCAACGTCCTGACTTTC. Translated: CSESPPRNGANVLTF.

In this sample, this clonotype turned up a few times. This chain connects TRBV10-2 to TRBJ1-6, with D perhaps matching TRBD1 (6 bases). CDR3 size: 13 residues. The V and J ends lost 3 bases and 11 bases respectively, with 11 bases between them. Germline V gene sequence: CDR1 WSHSY, CDR2 SAAADI. CDR3 DNA sequence: TGCGCCAGCAGTGACAGGGGTGGTGCACCCCTCCACTTT. Amino acid sequence: CASSDRGGAPLHF.

This clonotype has just a few counts. V gene TRBV7-6 combines with J gene TRBJ1-5; D is unresolved. The CDR3 runs to 18 residues. Germline V gene data show CDR1 as SGHVS and CDR2 as FNYEAQ. V was pared by 4 bases and J by 0 bases, with 19 bases between. The CDR3 region has the DNA TGTGCCAGCAGCTCCCCAAGGGCTCCCCTTCTTAGCAATCAGCCCCAGCATTTT. Encoded protein: CASSSPRAPLLSNQPQHF. Full variable domain (rest looked up from reference TRBV7-6 and TRBJ1-5): GAGVSQSPRYKVTKRGQDVALRCDPISGHVSLYWYRQALGQGPEFLTYFNYEAQQDKSGLPNDRFSAERPEGSISTLTIQRTEQRDSAMYRCASSSPRAPLLSNQPQHFGDGTRLSIL.

A few counts support this clonotype. The chain joins TRBV9 to TRBJ2-7, with unresolved D. Germline V gene lookup returns CDR1 SGDLS and CDR2 YYNGEE. V was clipped by 0 bases and J by 0 bases, with 7 bases between them. This CDR3 has 14 residues. The CDR3 bases are TGTGCCAGCAGCGTAGAGGTCTTCTCCTACGAGCAGTACTTC. This translates into CASSVEVFSYEQYF. The complete variable domain, with remaining parts taken from reference TRBV9 and TRBJ2-7, reads DSGVTQTPKHLITATGQRVTLRCSPRSGDLSVYWYQQSLDQGLQFLIQYYNGEERAKGNILERFSAQQFPDLHSELNLSSLELGDSALYFCASSVEVFSYEQYFGPGTRLTVT.

The chain couples TRBV29-1 to TRBJ2-1; the D gene is possibly TRBD2 (6 bases). The CDR3 spans 12 residues. V was shortened by 1 base and J by 15 bases, with 16 bases between the two germline ends. CDR1 and CDR2 (germline): SQVTM, ANQGSEA. The CDR3 sequence is CSVEGWEADRFF. CDR3 in DNA: TGCAGCGTTGAAGGCTGGGAGGCGGATCGGTTCTTC.

This clonotype has just a few counts. V usage is TRBV5-1 and J usage is TRBJ2-2, with 8 positions matching TRBD1. Germline CDR1 SGHRS, CDR2 YFSETQ. CDR3 length: 16 residues. V lost 4 bases, J lost 1 base, and 6 bases stayed unmatched. For the CDR3, the DNA is TGCGCCAGCAGCCAGCCGGGACAGGAGAACACCGGGGAGCTGTTTTTT. Residues: CASSQPGQENTGELFF.

V gene TRBV28 combines with J gene TRBJ1-1, with D possibly matching TRBD1 (6 bases). The CDR3 totals 14 residues. Trimming shortened V by 2 bases and J by 1 base, and 8 bases separated the two germline ends. Germline V lookup: CDR1 MDHEN, CDR2 SYDVKM. This CDR3 reads CASSLLGANTEAFF. CDR3 in DNA: TGTGCCAGCAGTTTACTGGGGGCGAACACTGAAGCTTTCTTT.

V gene TRBV12-3 or TRBV12-4 combines with J gene TRBJ1-5; D possibly corresponds to TRBD1 (5 bases). The V and J ends lost 7 bases and 3 bases respectively, with 10 bases between them. The CDR3 is 13 amino acids. The CDR3 DNA follows: TGTGCCAGCACCCAGGGTAACAATCAGCCCCAGCATTTT. Protein sequence: CASTQGNNQPQHF.

J is TRBJ2-5 and V is TRBV12-3 or TRBV12-4, with 7 nucleotides matching TRBD1. CDR3 length: 14 residues. V was pared by 5 bases and J by 5 bases, with 8 bases of the junction left unmatched. The CDR3 reads CASSESRGYETQYF. The CDR3 DNA reads as TGTGCCAGCAGTGAATCCAGGGGGTATGAGACCCAGTACTTC.

The rearrangement joins TRBV18 to TRBJ2-7; maybe TRBD1 (7 bases). Germline CDR1 reads KGHSH; CDR2 reads LQKENI. CDR3 size: 15 residues. The ends were cut back, 3 bases at V and 2 bases at J, with 14 bases in the middle. The CDR3 loop reads CASSPLPGGTYEQYF. In nucleotides, the CDR3 is TGTGCCAGCTCACCGCTTCCAGGGGGGACCTACGAGCAGTACTTC.

This clonotype turned up a few times. The chain joins TRBV20-1 to TRBJ2-7; D unclear. Germline CDR1 and CDR2: DFQATT and SNEGSKA (reference sequence). The V end lost 0 bases, the J end lost 5 bases, and 8 bases lay between the germline ends. The length of the CDR3 is 12 residues. The CDR3 DNA follows: TGCAGTGCTAGAGATTTGGGGAACGAGCAGTACTTC. Amino acid sequence: CSARDLGNEQYF.

The table lists this clonotype with a few counts. The V call is TRBV11-2, the J call TRBJ1-2, with 7 positions matching TRBD1. The V gene's germline CDR1 is SGHAT and CDR2 FQNNGV. V lost 5 bases, J lost 7 bases, and 4 bases stayed unmatched. The CDR3 is 12 residues long. The CDR3 here is CASSPYRGGYTF. The CDR3 coding sequence is TGTGCCAGCAGCCCATACAGGGGTGGCTACACCTTC.

The chain recombines TRBV5-1 with TRBJ2-7, with D perhaps TRBD1 (5 bases). This CDR3 comprises 16 residues. Per germline, CDR1 SGHRS and CDR2 YFSETQ. The ends were cut back, 1 base at V and 0 bases at J, with 14 bases in the middle. CDR3 region: CASSLTGRVSSYEQYF. Written as DNA, the CDR3 is TGCGCCAGCAGCTTGACGGGCAGGGTAAGCTCCTACGAGCAGTACTTC.

The rearrangement uses TRBV9 and TRBJ2-3; 8 positions match TRBD1. Trimming at V came to 4 bases and at J to 1 base, leaving 5 bases not matched to a gene. CDR1 and CDR2 (germline): SGDLS, YYNGEE. The CDR3 consists of 15 residues. The CDR3 coding sequence is TGTGCCAGCAGCATCCCGGGACAGGGCACAGATACGCAGTATTTT. Encoded protein: CASSIPGQGTDTQYF.

The table lists this clonotype with a few counts. The rearrangement links TRBV25-1 to TRBJ2-1; 8 nucleotides line up with TRBD2. CDR1 is MGHDK and CDR2 is SYGVNS in the germline V gene. This CDR3 contains 15 residues. V gave up 1 base and J gave up 9 bases; unmatched junction bases: 8. CDR3 bases: TGTGCCAGCAGTGAATCGGCGGGAGGCTGGACTGAGCAGTTCTTC. The encoded protein is CASSESAGGWTEQFF.

This chain joins TRBV6-5 and TRBJ2-1; 7 nucleotides line up with TRBD2. Germline V gives CDR1 MNHEY, CDR2 SVGAGI. The V gene end was trimmed by 2 bases and the J gene end by 7 bases; junction bases not matched to a gene: 8. The length of the CDR3 is 15 residues. CDR3 in DNA: TGTGCCAGCAGTTACCGTGGGAGGGTGCAGAATGAGCAGTTCTTC. It translates to CASSYRGRVQNEQFF.

This clonotype appeared a few times. The chain joins TRBV7-6 to TRBJ1-1, with D unclear. V lost 1 base, J lost 8 bases, and 8 bases lay in between. In germline, CDR1 is SGHVS, CDR2 FNYEAQ. There are 12 residues in the CDR3. CDR3 bases: TGTGCCAGCAGCTTAGATTTGCAGGAAGCTTTCTTT. Translating it yields CASSLDLQEAFF.

The chain uses TRBV6-5 and TRBJ1-6; D gene unclear. Germline V gene data show CDR1 as MNHEY and CDR2 as SVGAGI. The CDR3 loop spans 15 amino acids. V was trimmed by 5 bases and J by 6 bases, leaving 14 bases between them. This CDR3 reads CASSIFGRTNSPLHF. CDR3 sequence (DNA): TGTGCCAGCAGTATATTTGGTCGGACTAATTCACCCCTCCACTTT.

The chain carries TRBV27 and TRBJ2-3, with TRBD2 matching 9 bases. The CDR3 has 15 residues. V was clipped by 5 bases and J by 3 bases; unmatched bases: 6. CDR1 and CDR2 (germline): MNHEY, SMNVEV (reference sequence). CDR3 amino acids: CASSILAGVTDTQYF. Written as DNA, the CDR3 is TGTGCCAGCAGTATCTTAGCGGGAGTGACAGATACGCAGTATTTT.

This clonotype was found a few times. The chain combines TRBV18 with TRBJ2-7; 8 nucleotides agree with TRBD1. Germline trimming cut 0 bases from V and 3 bases from J; bases unmatched to any gene: 4. Germline V gene sequence: CDR1 KGHSH, CDR2 LQKENI. The CDR3 is 15 amino acids. CDR3 in DNA: TGTGCCAGCTCACCACCGGGGGACAGGAGCTACGAGCAGTACTTC. This encodes CASSPPGDRSYEQYF.

The V gene is TRBV5-1, the J gene TRBJ1-1, with 7 nucleotides matching TRBD1. The germline V gene encodes CDR1 SGHRS and CDR2 YFSETQ. With V trimmed by 4 bases and J by 0 bases, 15 bases remained unmatched. The CDR3 loop spans 18 amino acids. This CDR3 reads CASSPGTAQVGMNTEAFF. CDR3 sequence (DNA): TGCGCCAGCAGCCCGGGGACAGCGCAGGTAGGAATGAACACTGAAGCTTTCTTT.

A few counts support this clonotype. V gene TRBV18 combines with J gene TRBJ1-1; TRBD1 aligns across 7 bases. The V and J ends lost 2 bases and 3 bases, in that order; junction bases with no gene match: 9. CDR3 length: 16 amino acids. CDR1 is KGHSH, CDR2 LQKENI, per germline. CDR3 DNA sequence: TGTGCCAGCTCACCAAGGAGACAGGGTAACGACACTGAAGCTTTCTTT. It is translated as CASSPRRQGNDTEAFF.

This clonotype was recorded at least ten times. The genes are TRBV6-5 and TRBJ1-6, with D possibly TRBD1 on 5 matching bases. V shed 2 bases and J shed 10 bases, with 12 bases lying between them. Germline lookup yields CDR1 MNHEY and CDR2 SVGAGI. This CDR3 is 14 amino acids long. This CDR3 is CASSYSQGLSPLHF. The CDR3 DNA reads as TGTGCCAGCAGTTACAGCCAGGGTCTGTCACCCCTCCACTTT.

V gene TRBV6-5 combines with J gene TRBJ1-4, with 8 bases matching TRBD1. With 5 bases clipped from V and 8 bases from J, the junction kept 10 bases outside the gene matches. The CDR3 has 15 amino acids. In germline, CDR1 is MNHEY, CDR2 SVGAGI. CDR3 coding DNA: TGTGCCAGCAGTACTGGACAGGGAAGGTGGGAAAAACTGTTTTTT. It encodes CASSTGQGRWEKLFF.